This T cell receptor (beta chain) derives from a study of blood T cell repertoires in COVID-19. Study background: Whether acute or convalescent, the COVID-19 samples came from the United States, Italy and Spain. The analysed material was cDNA or gDNA that came from T cells, B-cell-depleted T cells, or PBMCs.

From germline, CDR1 is SNHLY and CDR2 FYNNEI. The CDR3 runs 14 residues. The V and J ends lost 5 bases and 5 bases, in that order; junction bases with no gene match: 6. Cohort placement rested on clinical history that participants reported themselves. Libraries were prepared by immunoSEQ multiplex PCR; TCRdb keeps only in-frame clonotypes and omits some of them. Of roughly 250,000 clones in the sample, more than 75% were seen once. V usage is TRBV2 and J usage is TRBJ2-1, with TRBD1 matching 7 bases. This receptor was taken from a middle-aged woman with acute COVID-19. The sample was PBMCs or T cells enriched from blood (not recorded which). The CDR3 protein is CASSLDRTNNEQFF. Here the CDR3 DNA reads TGTGCCAGCAGTTTGGACAGGACCAACAATGAGCAGTTCTTC.